The clone carrying this TCR beta chain turned up a few times. The antigen remains unidentified. CDR3 size: 16 residues. CDR1 and CDR2 (germline): SEHNR, FQNEAQ (reference sequence). The germline V and J ends were trimmed by 1 base and 6 bases, with 16 bases remaining between them. Investigators reverse transcribed all isolated RNA, so they sequenced expressed TCRB transcripts. Repertoires were generated with immunoSEQ multiplex PCR, while TCRdb's copy carries only in-frame clones and drops some. The repertoire consists of some 120,000 clones, with about 18% occurring once and the leading ten covering around 2.6%. This sample was included in a study of beta chain features in type 1 diabetes. Study at large: Cell yields, gender and age were similar in healthy donors and patients. Across every sample, 107,917,701 sorted cells were examined in total.

Whole-study results and caveats: Comparison showed that naive, central memory and Treg TCRB repertoires appeared more similar among patients than among healthy donors. PCR might show a preference for shorter templates, equally across patients and controls. All four CD4+ subsets of Type 1 diabetes patients contained TCRB CDR3s that were moderately but significantly shorter.

This TCR was sampled from a man aged 18 to 29 with type 1 diabetes. Sequenced sample: central memory CD4+ T cells from blood. This chain uses TRBV7-9 with TRBJ2-1; a possible D gene is TRBD2 (6 bases). The CDR3 DNA follows: TGTGCCAGCAGCTTAGGTCGGACTATAACGGGCAATGAGCAGTTCTTC. Translation gives CASSLGRTITGNEQFF.